This T cell receptor beta chain was sequenced during a study of early T cells in non-severe SARS-CoV-2 infection. This clonotype was detected ten times or more. Unique molecular identifiers were affixed to single, distinct cDNA molecules. MiXCR, applied by TCRdb to the 5' RACE reads, yields one record per CDR3 protein. The table records around 67,000 distinct CDR3 sequences, approximately 13% of them present only once. CDR1 is MNHEY, CDR2 SVGAGI, per germline. There are 12 residues in the CDR3. Trimming pared 4 bases from V and 6 bases from J, leaving 10 bases between. V gene TRBV6-5 combines with J gene TRBJ2-7; D remains unclear. Material: whole blood. The origin of this receptor is an adult who was a healthcare worker with PCR-confirmed SARS-CoV-2 infection or an uninfected control (not recorded which). The chain's CDR3 is CASSSTTTEQYF. CDR3 DNA: TGTGCCAGCAGTTCCACGACGACCGAGCAGTACTTC.